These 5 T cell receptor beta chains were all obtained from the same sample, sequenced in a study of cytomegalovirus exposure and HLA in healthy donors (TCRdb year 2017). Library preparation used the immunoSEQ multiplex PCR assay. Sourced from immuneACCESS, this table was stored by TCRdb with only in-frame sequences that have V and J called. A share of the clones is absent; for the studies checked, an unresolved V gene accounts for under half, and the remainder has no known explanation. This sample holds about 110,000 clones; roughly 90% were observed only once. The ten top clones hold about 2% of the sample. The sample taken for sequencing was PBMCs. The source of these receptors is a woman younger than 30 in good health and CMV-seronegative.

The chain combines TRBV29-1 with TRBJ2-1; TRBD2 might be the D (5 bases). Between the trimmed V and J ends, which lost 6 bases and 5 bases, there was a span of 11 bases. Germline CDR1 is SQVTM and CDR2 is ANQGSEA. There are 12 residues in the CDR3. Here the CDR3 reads CSVPLAHNEQFF. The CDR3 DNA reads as TGCAGCGTCCCGCTAGCTCACAATGAGCAGTTCTTC.

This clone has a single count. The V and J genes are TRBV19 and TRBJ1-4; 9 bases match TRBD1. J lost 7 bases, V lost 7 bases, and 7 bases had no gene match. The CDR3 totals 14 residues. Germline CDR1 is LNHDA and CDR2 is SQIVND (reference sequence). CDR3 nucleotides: TGTGCCAGTACCCGGGACAGGGAGGGTGAAAAACTGTTTTTT. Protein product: CASTRDREGEKLFF.

CDR3 residues: CASSAPSSGANVLTF. CDR3 coding DNA: TGTGCCAGCAGCGCCCCCAGCTCTGGGGCCAACGTCCTGACTTTC. This rearrangement joins TRBV5-4 to TRBJ2-6, with D hard to call. Germline assignment: CDR1 SGHNT and CDR2 YYREEE (reference sequence). Trimming cost V 4 bases and J 0 bases, with 8 bases left between them. The CDR3 covers 15 residues.

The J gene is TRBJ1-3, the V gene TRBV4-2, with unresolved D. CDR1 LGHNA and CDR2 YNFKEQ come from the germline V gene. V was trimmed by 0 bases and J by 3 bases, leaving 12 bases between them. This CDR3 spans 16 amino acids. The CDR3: CASSQDERLFGNTIYF. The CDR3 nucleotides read TGTGCCAGCAGCCAAGATGAGAGGCTCTTTGGAAACACCATATATTTT.

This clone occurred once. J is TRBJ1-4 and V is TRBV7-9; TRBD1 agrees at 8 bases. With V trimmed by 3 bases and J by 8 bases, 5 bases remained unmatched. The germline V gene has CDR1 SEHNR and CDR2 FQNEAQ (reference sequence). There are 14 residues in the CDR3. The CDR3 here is CASSFGQGNEKLFF. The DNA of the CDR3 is TGTGCCAGCAGCTTCGGACAGGGAAACGAAAAACTGTTTTTT.